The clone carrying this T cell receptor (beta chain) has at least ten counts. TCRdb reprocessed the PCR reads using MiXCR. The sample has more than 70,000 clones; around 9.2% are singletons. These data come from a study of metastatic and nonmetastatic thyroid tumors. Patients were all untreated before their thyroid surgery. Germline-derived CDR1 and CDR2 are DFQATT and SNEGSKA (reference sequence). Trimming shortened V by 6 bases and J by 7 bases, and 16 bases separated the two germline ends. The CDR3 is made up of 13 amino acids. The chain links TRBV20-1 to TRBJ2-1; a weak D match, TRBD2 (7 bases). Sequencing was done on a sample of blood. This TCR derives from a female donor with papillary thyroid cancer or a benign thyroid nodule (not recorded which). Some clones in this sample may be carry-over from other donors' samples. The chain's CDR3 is CSAEGGAGNEQFF. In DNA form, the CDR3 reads TGCAGTGCCGAAGGGGGGGCCGGGAATGAGCAGTTCTTC.